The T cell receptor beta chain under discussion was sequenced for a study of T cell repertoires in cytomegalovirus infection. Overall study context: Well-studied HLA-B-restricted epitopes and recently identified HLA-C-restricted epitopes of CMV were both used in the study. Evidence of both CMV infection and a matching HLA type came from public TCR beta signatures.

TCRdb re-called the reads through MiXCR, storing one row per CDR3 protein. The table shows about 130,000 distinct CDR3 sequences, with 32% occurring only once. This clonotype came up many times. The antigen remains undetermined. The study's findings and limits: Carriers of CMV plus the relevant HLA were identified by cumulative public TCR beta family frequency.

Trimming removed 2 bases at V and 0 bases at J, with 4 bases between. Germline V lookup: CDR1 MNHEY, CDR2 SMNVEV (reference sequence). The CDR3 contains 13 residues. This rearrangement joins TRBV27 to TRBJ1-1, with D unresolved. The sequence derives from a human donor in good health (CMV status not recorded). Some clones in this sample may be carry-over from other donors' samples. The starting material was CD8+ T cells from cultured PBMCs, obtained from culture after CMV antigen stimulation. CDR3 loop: CASSLMMNTEAFF. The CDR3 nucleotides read TGTGCCAGCAGTTTAATGATGAACACTGAAGCTTTCTTT.